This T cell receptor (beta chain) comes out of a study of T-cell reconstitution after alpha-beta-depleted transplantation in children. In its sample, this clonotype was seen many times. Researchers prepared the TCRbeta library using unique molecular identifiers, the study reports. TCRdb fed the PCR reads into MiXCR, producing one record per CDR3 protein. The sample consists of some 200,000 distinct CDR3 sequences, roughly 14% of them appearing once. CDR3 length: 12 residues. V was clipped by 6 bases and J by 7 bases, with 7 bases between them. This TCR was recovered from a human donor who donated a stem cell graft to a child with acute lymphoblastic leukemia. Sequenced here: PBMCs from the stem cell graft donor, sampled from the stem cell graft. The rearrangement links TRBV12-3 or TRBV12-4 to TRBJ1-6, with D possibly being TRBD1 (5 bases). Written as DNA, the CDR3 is TGTGCCAGCAGCGAGGGGAATTCACCCCTCCACTTT. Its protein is CASSEGNSPLHF.